Sequencing of this T cell receptor beta chain was carried out in a study of T cells after yellow fever vaccination. V shed 1 base, J shed 9 bases, and the junction held 9 bases outside the gene matches. The V gene's germline CDR1 is LGHDT and CDR2 YNNKEL (reference sequence). This CDR3 has 17 residues. Via MiXCR, TCRdb re-called the 5' RACE reads, giving one row per CDR3 protein. The sample has about 350,000 distinct CDR3 sequences, under 14% seen once; the top ten hold roughly 18%. The receptor was isolated from a man aged 18-30 years who received the YFV17D yellow fever vaccine. Specimen: PBMCs, collected on the day of the first yellow fever vaccination. The J gene is TRBJ2-1, the V gene TRBV3-1; 13 bases fit TRBD2. In DNA, the CDR3 is TGTGCCAGCAGCCAAGGGTACACTAGCGGGGGGGCAGGTGAGCAGTTCTTC. This translates into CASSQGYTSGGAGEQFF.